Listed below are T cell receptor beta chains from one sample, sequenced in a study of T cell responses to AZD1222 COVID-19 vaccine. Libraries were prepared by immunoSEQ multiplex PCR; TCRdb keeps only in-frame clonotypes and omits some of them. The sample includes 95,000 to 150,000 clones, 75% to 95% of them seen just once. The starting material was peripheral blood, obtained 28 days after the second dose of the MenACWY control vaccine. Receptors originate from an adult who received the MenACWY meningococcal vaccine as a control. Both conserved end residues are part of each CDR3. A D gene is named only where the DNA matches it firmly. Clone size is given for some rows only: seen once, a few or many times, or a class if the clone is expanded.

V	size	D	J	CDR3	DNA
TRBV4-2	.	TRBD2	TRBJ2-3	CASSQERVASGRGDTQYF	TGTGCCAGCAGCCAAGAAAGGGTGGCTAGCGGGAGAGGAGATACGCAGTATTTT
TRBV7-3	.	TRBD2	TRBJ2-1	CASSSTPTSGDNEQFF	TGTGCCAGCAGCTCAACTCCGACTAGCGGGGACAATGAGCAGTTCTTC
TRBV7-9	.	.	TRBJ2-3	CASSIFLGTDTQYF	TGTGCCAGCAGCATTTTTCTAGGCACAGATACGCAGTATTTT
TRBV7-9	once	.	TRBJ1-4	CASSPGGDGWNEKLFF	TGTGCCAGCAGCCCCGGGGGGGACGGATGGAATGAAAAACTGTTTTTT
TRBV12-3/TRBV12-4	few	.	TRBJ2-2	CASKHLGTGELFF	TGTGCCAGCAAGCACCTGGGGACCGGGGAGCTGTTTTTT
TRBV6-1	.	.	TRBJ2-1	CASSEEVGSYNEQFF	TGTGCCAGCAGTGAGGAGGTGGGTTCCTACAATGAGCAGTTCTTC
TRBV19	.	.	TRBJ1-2	CASSMRAGQGLYGYTF	TGTGCCAGTAGTATGAGGGCCGGGCAGGGCCTCTATGGCTACACCTTC
TRBV28	.	.	TRBJ2-7	CASRTPADSYEQYF	TGTGCCAGCAGGACTCCGGCGGACTCCTACGAGCAGTACTTC
TRBV7-9	.	.	TRBJ1-4	CASSVRRMGQGIEKLFF	TGTGCCAGCAGCGTACGGAGGATGGGGCAAGGAATTGAAAAACTGTTTTTT
TRBV7-9	.	.	TRBJ2-7	CASSSTREQYF	TGTGCCAGCAGCTCGACTAGGGAGCAGTACTTC
TRBV19	.	TRBD1	TRBJ1-2	CASSTLGQASVTYGYTF	TGTGCCAGTAGTACCCTGGGACAGGCCAGCGTCACCTATGGCTACACCTTC
TRBV7-9	.	.	TRBJ2-3	CASSHDGDPDTQYF	TGTGCCAGCAGCCACGACGGGGACCCAGATACGCAGTATTTT
TRBV27	.	TRBD1	TRBJ1-5	CASSRRQTGDSNQPQHF	TGTGCCAGCAGTCGTCGTCAGACAGGGGATAGCAATCAGCCCCAGCATTTT
TRBV18	.	TRBD1	TRBJ1-5	CASSPWDRVGNQPQHF	TGTGCCAGCTCACCGTGGGACAGGGTGGGCAATCAGCCCCAGCATTTT
TRBV6-5	.	.	TRBJ2-2	CASSFLGGTITGELFF	TGTGCCAGCAGTTTCCTTGGGGGGACAATCACCGGGGAGCTGTTTTTT
TRBV5-1	.	TRBD2	TRBJ2-7	CASSSGLAGQWAYEQYF	TGCGCCAGCAGCTCCGGACTAGCGGGGCAATGGGCCTACGAGCAGTACTTC
TRBV11-2	.	.	TRBJ2-1	CASSLGGGSWFF	TGTGCCAGCAGCTTAGGGGGAGGTTCTTGGTTCTTC
TRBV19	.	.	TRBJ1-1	CASSMLEGSGEAFF	TGTGCCAGTAGTATGTTGGAAGGTTCGGGTGAAGCTTTCTTT
TRBV18	.	TRBD1	TRBJ2-7	CASSPNTGQKAYEQYF	TGTGCCAGCTCACCCAATACGGGACAGAAGGCCTACGAGCAGTACTTC
TRBV6-1	.	.	TRBJ2-1	CASSEGTGVDEQFF	TGTGCCAGCAGTGAGGGAACGGGAGTTGATGAGCAGTTCTTC
TRBV5-1	.	.	TRBJ1-2	CASSPGAAASNYGYTF	TGCGCCAGCAGCCCAGGGGCGGCGGCTTCTAACTATGGCTACACCTTC
TRBV27	.	.	TRBJ2-2	CASSSPFRVSRNTGELFF	TGTGCCAGCAGTTCCCCTTTCAGGGTCTCGCGAAACACCGGGGAGCTGTTTTTT
TRBV2	.	.	TRBJ2-2	CASGVPRGASDTGELFF	TGTGCCAGCGGCGTCCCCCGGGGGGCTAGCGACACCGGGGAGCTGTTTTTT
TRBV7-2	.	.	TRBJ2-5	CASSFGDPGDETQYF	TGTGCCAGCAGCTTTGGTGACCCCGGGGACGAGACCCAGTACTTC
TRBV6-1	once	.	TRBJ2-3	CASSAFMGVETDTQYF	TGTGCCAGCAGTGCGTTTATGGGGGTTGAAACAGATACGCAGTATTTT
TRBV27	.	.	TRBJ2-3	CASWSDTQYF	TGTGCCAGCTGGTCAGATACGCAGTATTTT
TRBV18	.	.	TRBJ2-3	CASSPRASPADTQYF	TGTGCCAGCTCACCACGGGCTAGTCCCGCAGATACGCAGTATTTT
TRBV27	.	.	TRBJ2-1	CASSLSVASSYNEQFF	TGTGCCAGCAGTTTATCTGTAGCCTCCTCCTACAATGAGCAGTTCTTC
TRBV28	.	.	TRBJ1-2	CASSLIRQKGSYGYTF	TGTGCCAGCAGTTTAATCCGTCAGAAGGGCTCCTATGGCTACACCTTC
TRBV4-2	.	TRBD2	TRBJ2-1	CASSQDPGGPTPYNEQFF	TGTGCCAGCAGCCAAGATCCGGGAGGGCCAACCCCCTACAATGAGCAGTTCTTC
TRBV19	.	TRBD1	TRBJ2-3	CASGQHGTGEDTQYF	TGTGCCAGCGGCCAACACGGGACAGGGGAAGATACGCAGTATTTT
TRBV6-5	.	TRBD1	TRBJ1-2	CASRTGGVGYTF	TGTGCCAGCAGGACAGGGGGGGTCGGCTACACCTTC
TRBV28	.	.	TRBJ1-2	CATATTQAAYGYTF	TGTGCCACAGCCACCACCCAGGCTGCCTATGGCTACACCTTC
TRBV27	.	.	TRBJ2-1	CASRNLADKDSYNEQFF	TGTGCCAGCAGGAACCTGGCGGACAAAGACTCCTACAATGAGCAGTTCTTC
TRBV10-3	.	.	TRBJ1-5	CAISDPAPDRRNQPQHF	TGTGCCATCAGTGATCCGGCCCCAGACCGGAGGAATCAGCCCCAGCATTTT
TRBV25-1	.	.	TRBJ1-1	CASSELGNTEAFF	TGTGCCAGCAGTGAACTGGGGAACACTGAAGCTTTCTTT
TRBV28	.	TRBD2	TRBJ2-7	CATGTSAYEQYF	TGTGCCACCGGGACTAGCGCCTACGAGCAGTACTTC
TRBV12-3/TRBV12-4	.	.	TRBJ2-1	CASQRAGEQFF	TGTGCCAGCCAGAGGGCAGGTGAGCAGTTCTTC
TRBV12-3/TRBV12-4	.	.	TRBJ1-4	CATEGGSKLFF	TGTGCCACTGAAGGGGGTTCCAAACTGTTTTTT
TRBV6-1	.	TRBD2	TRBJ2-3	CASSELAGSTDTQYF	TGTGCCAGCAGTGAACTAGCGGGTAGCACAGATACGCAGTATTTT
TRBV4-2	.	TRBD2	TRBJ2-1	CASSQDRGTSGGNEQFF	TGTGCCAGCAGCCAAGATCGCGGGACTAGCGGGGGGAATGAGCAGTTCTTC
TRBV6-5	.	.	TRBJ2-3	CASSYSSASDTQYF	TGTGCCAGCAGTTACTCCTCGGCCTCAGATACGCAGTATTTT
TRBV18	.	TRBD1	TRBJ2-7	CASSHGQGQSIEQYF	TGTGCCAGCTCGCATGGACAGGGGCAATCGATCGAGCAGTACTTC
TRBV7-2	once	TRBD2	TRBJ2-5	CASSSGLAETQYF	TGTGCCAGCAGCTCCGGACTAGCGGAGACCCAGTACTTC
TRBV4-2	.	.	TRBJ1-3	CASSHSPLGQGGNTIYF	TGTGCCAGCAGCCACTCTCCCTTAGGGCAGGGGGGAAACACCATATATTTT
TRBV6-6	.	.	TRBJ2-2	CASRTVSGELFF	TGTGCCAGCAGGACAGTCTCCGGGGAGCTGTTTTTT
TRBV18	.	.	TRBJ2-7	CASSPADSYEQYF	TGTGCCAGCTCACCAGCGGACAGCTACGAGCAGTACTTC
TRBV5-1	.	.	TRBJ2-2	CASSITPRGSTGELFF	TGCGCCAGCAGCATAACACCTCGAGGGTCCACCGGGGAGCTGTTTTTT
TRBV28	.	.	TRBJ1-5	CASSFRGGNQPQHF	TGTGCCAGCAGTTTTCGAGGGGGCAATCAGCCCCAGCATTTT
TRBV29-1	once	TRBD2	TRBJ2-3	CSVEDGWGLAPWDTDTQYF	TGCAGCGTTGAAGATGGCTGGGGACTAGCCCCCTGGGACACAGATACGCAGTATTTT
TRBV7-2	.	TRBD2	TRBJ2-1	CASSPPRRGAFGGEQFF	TGTGCCAGCAGCCCACCTAGGCGGGGGGCCTTCGGGGGTGAGCAGTTCTTC
TRBV27	.	TRBD1	TRBJ2-1	CASRIPTGGKNEQFF	TGTGCCAGCAGGATACCGACAGGGGGCAAGAATGAGCAGTTCTTC
TRBV5-1	.	.	TRBJ2-1	CASSSSGNEQFF	TGCGCCAGCAGCTCCTCGGGGAATGAGCAGTTCTTC
TRBV7-9	few	.	TRBJ2-5	CASRHVTGLGETQYF	TGTGCCAGCAGGCATGTCACAGGGTTGGGAGAGACCCAGTACTTC
TRBV27	.	TRBD2	TRBJ2-7	CASSPGTSGSNEQYF	TGTGCCAGCAGTCCAGGGACTAGCGGGAGTAATGAGCAGTACTTC
TRBV7-2	.	.	TRBJ2-5	CASSLAQEQTQYF	TGTGCCAGCAGCTTAGCCCAGGAACAGACCCAGTACTTC
TRBV7-9	once	TRBD1	TRBJ2-3	CASSRDSYTDTQYF	TGTGCCAGCAGCCGGGACAGCTACACAGATACGCAGTATTTT
TRBV12-3/TRBV12-4	.	.	TRBJ1-1	CASSYTGQAFF	TGTGCCAGCAGTTATACTGGACAGGCTTTCTTT
TRBV6-1	once	.	TRBJ1-5	CASSEGEAGVNQPQHF	TGTGCCAGCAGTGAAGGGGAGGCAGGGGTCAATCAGCCCCAGCATTTT
TRBV7-9	.	.	TRBJ2-3	CASSRDTQYF	TGTGCCAGCAGTAGAGATACGCAGTATTTT